The 32 T cell receptor beta chains reported below all come from one sample, sequenced in a study of CD8 T cells in ankylosing spondylitis. Study observations and caveats: There was a TCR beta motif, made of several highly homologous variants, that appeared characteristic of ankylosing spondylitis blood.

No antigens are known for them. MiXCR was run by TCRdb on the 5' RACE reads, yielding one entry per CDR3 protein. In the table there are approximately 400,000 distinct CDR3 sequences, more than 25% of which are singletons. Input material: blood, either unsorted or a sorted T cell fraction (not recorded which). The origin of the receptors is a male donor with ankylosing spondylitis.

The sample holds a few counts of this clonotype. This sequence joins TRBV7-8 and TRBJ1-5, with D uncertain. The CDR3 sequence is 17 residues long. Per germline, CDR1 SGHVS and CDR2 FQNEAQ. Trimming took 2 bases from V and 0 from J, leaving 14 bases between them. CDR3 nucleotide sequence: TGTGCCAGCAGCTTACCGAGACGGATGAATAGCAATCAGCCCCAGCATTTT. As protein: CASSLPRRMNSNQPQHF. Using reference TRBV7-8 and TRBJ1-5 for the parts outside the CDR3, the full variable domain is GAGVSQSPRYKVAKRGQDVALRCDPISGHVSLFWYQQALGQGPEFLTYFQNEAQLDKSGLPSDRFFAERPEGSVSTLKIQRTQQEDSAVYLCASSLPRRMNSNQPQHFGDGTRLSIL.

The V call is TRBV20-1, the J call TRBJ2-1, with D possibly being TRBD1 or TRBD2 (6 bases each). V lost 7 bases, J lost 2 bases, and 18 bases lay in between. The germline V gene encodes CDR1 DFQATT and CDR2 SNEGSKA (reference sequence). The CDR3 loop spans 15 amino acids. CDR3 nucleotide sequence: TGCAGTGTCCGCCAAGGGGGAGGTACCTACAATGAGCAGTTCTTC. It codes for CSVRQGGGTYNEQFF.

This chain connects TRBV5-1 to TRBJ1-2, with no clear D. Germline V lookup: CDR1 SGHRS, CDR2 YFSETQ. The CDR3 covers 12 residues. Trimming removed 4 bases from V and 4 bases from J, with 8 bases in between. The DNA for the CDR3 is TGCGCCAGCAGCCCGGAGGGCTATGGCTACACCTTC. This codes for CASSPEGYGYTF.

This clonotype was detected a few times. The chain's CDR3 is CASSLDRAPTGELFF. The CDR3 DNA reads as TGCGCCAGCAGCTTGGACAGGGCCCCCACCGGGGAGCTGTTTTTT. V gene TRBV5-1 combines with J gene TRBJ2-2, with a tentative D call TRBD1 (6 bases). Germline V gene lookup returns CDR1 SGHRS and CDR2 YFSETQ. The V and J ends lost 0 bases and 4 bases respectively, with 10 bases between them. This CDR3 comprises 15 residues. Using reference TRBV5-1 and TRBJ2-2 for the parts outside the CDR3, the full variable domain is KAGVTQTPRYLIKTRGQQVTLSCSPISGHRSVSWYQQTPGQGLQFLFEYFSETQRNKGNFPGRFSGRQFSNSRSEMNVSTLELGDSALYLCASSLDRAPTGELFFGEGSRLTVL.

This clonotype came up a few times. The V call is TRBV7-2, the J call TRBJ2-1; TRBD2 agrees at 13 bases. Germline V CDR1 and CDR2: SGHTA, FQGNSA. This CDR3 has 15 residues. V lost 6 bases and J lost 5; bases outside the gene matches: 4. In DNA, the CDR3 is TGTGCCAGCAGATGGACTAGCGGGAGCGACAATGAGCAGTTCTTC. Encoded protein: CASRWTSGSDNEQFF. Full variable domain (missing parts from reference TRBV7-2 and TRBJ2-1): GAGVSQSPSNKVTEKGKDVELRCDPISGHTALYWYRQSLGQGLEFLIYFQGNSAPDKSGLPSDRFSAERTGGSVSTLTIQRTQQEDSAVYLCASRWTSGSDNEQFFGPGTRLTVL.

The V gene is TRBV6-2 or TRBV6-3, the J gene TRBJ2-1; 9 bases line up with TRBD2. CDR3 size: 15 residues. J lost 9 bases, V lost 0 bases, and 6 bases had no gene match. Germline CDR1 is MNHEY and CDR2 is SVGEGT. CDR3 nucleotide sequence: TGTGCCAGCAGTTACTCTAGCGGGAGTTTTTTTGAGCAGTTCTTC. Its protein is CASSYSSGSFFEQFF.

The chain has TRBV19 and TRBJ2-6, with D maybe TRBD1 (5 bases). Per germline, CDR1 LNHDA and CDR2 SQIVND (reference sequence). The ends were cut back, 8 bases at V and 0 bases at J, with 11 bases in the middle. The CDR3 has 15 amino acids. The CDR3 here is CASSTGASGANVLTF. The CDR3 DNA is TGTGCCAGTTCTACAGGCGCCTCTGGGGCCAACGTCCTGACTTTC.

The V call is TRBV4-2, the J call TRBJ2-1; D not certain. This CDR3 has 14 residues. In germline, CDR1 is LGHNA, CDR2 YNFKEQ. V was trimmed by 0 bases and J by 2 bases, leaving 5 bases between them. The CDR3 bases are TGTGCCAGCAGCCAAGAGCGTACCTACAATGAGCAGTTCTTC. The encoded protein is CASSQERTYNEQFF.

CDR3 in DNA: TGTGCCAGCAATAGACAGCCTAACACTGAAGCTTTCTTT. This sequence encodes CASNRQPNTEAFF. This chain joins TRBV6-1 and TRBJ1-1; D possibly corresponds to TRBD1 (5 bases). V was pared by 7 bases and J by 2 bases, with 11 bases between. This CDR3 is 13 amino acids long. CDR1 MNHNS and CDR2 SASEGT come from the germline V gene.

The J gene is TRBJ2-1, the V gene TRBV5-6, with 7 bases lining up with TRBD2. Trimming cost V 0 bases and J 7 bases; bases outside gene matches: 10. Germline CDR1 reads SGHDT; CDR2 reads YYEEEE. This CDR3 contains 16 residues. The CDR3 nucleotides read TGTGCCAGCAGCTTGGGCGCAGCGGGAACAAGGAATGAGCAGTTCTTC. Protein sequence: CASSLGAAGTRNEQFF.

This clonotype showed up many times. V usage is TRBV29-1 and J usage is TRBJ1-5, with D maybe TRBD1 (5 bases). Per the germline V gene, CDR1 is SQVTM and CDR2 is ANQGSEA. CDR3 length equals 15 residues. Trimming cost V 5 bases and J 1 base, with 15 bases left between them. CDR3 nucleotide sequence: TGCAGCGTTCGCATGGGTTGGGGCAGCAATCAGCCCCAGCATTTT. This codes for CSVRMGWGSNQPQHF.

The sample holds a few counts of this clonotype. The V and J genes are TRBV20-1 and TRBJ2-5, with D tentatively TRBD1 (6 bases). CDR3 length: 15 amino acids. Trimming removed 6 bases from V and 0 bases from J, with 17 bases in between. The germline gives CDR1 DFQATT, CDR2 SNEGSKA (reference sequence). The CDR3 nucleotides read TGCAGTGCCCAGCAGGGGTCAACTTACCAAGAGACCCAGTACTTC. Translating it yields CSAQQGSTYQETQYF.

V gene TRBV20-1 combines with J gene TRBJ2-2, with D uncertain. Germline lookup yields CDR1 DFQATT and CDR2 SNEGSKA (reference sequence). The germline V and J ends were trimmed by 0 bases and 0 bases, with 14 bases remaining between them. The CDR3 runs to 17 residues. The CDR3: CSARDRVGGTNTGELFF. CDR3 nucleotides: TGCAGTGCTAGAGATCGGGTCGGCGGCACGAACACCGGGGAGCTGTTTTTT.

The chain has TRBV7-2 and TRBJ1-1, with D perhaps matching TRBD1 (6 bases). The V end was cut by 2 bases, the J end by 8 bases, with 15 bases between. This CDR3 region has 14 residues. CDR1 and CDR2 (germline): SGHTA, FQGNSA. CDR3 in DNA: TGTGCCAGCAGCTTATTAGGGCAGGGGTGGGAAGCTTTCTTT. It codes for CASSLLGQGWEAFF. The full variable domain, completed using reference TRBV7-2 and TRBJ1-1, is GAGVSQSPSNKVTEKGKDVELRCDPISGHTALYWYRQSLGQGLEFLIYFQGNSAPDKSGLPSDRFSAERTGGSVSTLTIQRTQQEDSAVYLCASSLLGQGWEAFFGQGTRLTVV.

This chain uses TRBV5-6 with TRBJ1-5; possible D gene TRBD1, 5 bases. CDR3 length: 16 residues. Germline V lookup: CDR1 SGHDT, CDR2 YYEEEE. Trimming pared 0 bases from V and 5 bases from J, leaving 15 bases between. The CDR3 spells CASSLAVRGSDQPQHF. The CDR3, as DNA: TGTGCCAGCAGCTTGGCCGTAAGGGGATCAGATCAGCCCCAGCATTTT.

This clonotype was recorded a few times. This chain links TRBV27 with TRBJ1-5; D gene unclear. V was shortened by 6 bases and J by 2 bases, with 8 bases between the two germline ends. This CDR3 spans 13 amino acids. CDR1 and CDR2 from the germline V gene are MNHEY and SMNVEV (reference sequence). CDR3 protein: CASRKAGNQPQHF. Here the CDR3 DNA reads TGTGCCAGCAGGAAGGCAGGCAATCAGCCCCAGCATTTT.

The chain couples TRBV7-9 to TRBJ2-1; TRBD2 matches 10 bases. Germline lookup yields CDR1 SEHNR and CDR2 FQNEAQ (reference sequence). V shed 4 bases, J shed 7 bases, and the junction held 7 bases outside the gene matches. This CDR3 has 15 amino acids. The CDR3 DNA follows: TGTGCCAGCAGCTCGCAAGCGGGAGGGCTTAATGAGCAGTTCTTC. As protein: CASSSQAGGLNEQFF.

The J gene is TRBJ2-7, the V gene TRBV18; 8 positions agree with TRBD1. Looked up from germline, CDR1 is KGHSH and CDR2 is LQKENI. Losses at the gene ends were 1 base for V and 6 bases for J; bases not matched to a gene: 14. The CDR3 sequence is 17 residues long. Here the CDR3 reads CASSPLGGQGSIREQYF. CDR3 DNA: TGTGCCAGCTCACCACTCGGCGGACAGGGATCTATCCGCGAGCAGTACTTC.

This clonotype has more than one count but fewer than ten. The V gene is TRBV3-1, the J gene TRBJ2-5; D is unclear. Trimming took off 2 bases at V and 4 bases at J, with 2 bases between the two ends. Per the germline V gene, CDR1 is LGHDT and CDR2 is YNNKEL (reference sequence). CDR3 length equals 11 residues. The CDR3 coding sequence is TGTGCCAGCAGCCAATCAGAGACCCAGTACTTC. Encoded protein: CASSQSETQYF.

This clonotype came up a few times. The rearrangement links TRBV7-9 to TRBJ1-1; 10 positions match TRBD1. After removal of 5 bases from V and 4 bases from J, the junction contained 7 bases not matched to a gene. The CDR3 is made up of 15 amino acids. The germline V gene has CDR1 SEHNR and CDR2 FQNEAQ (reference sequence). CDR3 nucleotides: TGTGCCAGCAGCCAACAGGGACAGGGGCGCACTGAAGCTTTCTTT. It is translated as CASSQQGQGRTEAFF.

The chain employs TRBV19 and TRBJ1-2; D not certain. The V end lost 5 bases, the J end lost 5 bases, and 18 bases lay between the germline ends. The CDR3 loop spans 15 amino acids. Germline V lookup: CDR1 LNHDA, CDR2 SQIVND (reference sequence). CDR3 loop: CASSVSGGEVYGYTF. CDR3 sequence (DNA): TGTGCCAGTAGTGTCTCGGGTGGTGAAGTATATGGCTACACCTTC. The full variable domain, with the rest looked up from reference TRBV19 and TRBJ1-2, is DGGITQSPKYLFRKEGQNVTLSCEQNLNHDAMYWYRQDPGQGLRLIYYSQIVNDFQKGDIAEGYSVSREKKESFPLTVTSAQKNPTAFYLCASSVSGGEVYGYTFGSGTRLTVV.

The rearrangement links TRBV29-1 to TRBJ1-1; perhaps TRBD1 as D (6 bases). Trimming removed 7 bases from V and 4 bases from J, with 13 bases in between. The CDR3 runs 12 residues. Germline assignment: CDR1 SQVTM and CDR2 ANQGSEA. DNA for the CDR3: TGCAGCGGTACAGGGTTTAGCACTGAAGCTTTCTTT. Its translation is CSGTGFSTEAFF.

This chain links TRBV20-1 with TRBJ1-2; 7 bases are shared with TRBD1. The CDR3 has 13 residues. Per the germline V gene, CDR1 is DFQATT and CDR2 is SNEGSKA (reference sequence). V trimming: 6 bases; J trimming: 4 bases; junction bases outside the gene matches: 8. The CDR3 sequence: CSANKQGTYGYTF. CDR3 sequence (DNA): TGCAGTGCAAACAAACAGGGGACCTATGGCTACACCTTC.

This sequence joins TRBV24-1 and TRBJ2-3, with TRBD1 matching 11 bases. CDR3 size: 16 residues. Trimming at V came to 2 bases and at J to 4 bases, leaving 4 bases not matched to a gene. Germline CDR1 reads KGHDR; CDR2 reads SFDVKD. This chain's CDR3 is CATSDSGQGVPDTQYF. The DNA of the CDR3 is TGTGCCACCAGTGATTCGGGACAGGGGGTGCCAGATACGCAGTATTTT.

The table lists this clonotype with a few counts. This chain joins TRBV7-9 and TRBJ2-1; no clear D gene. CDR1 is SEHNR and CDR2 is FQNEAQ in the germline V gene (reference sequence). V was cut by 5 bases and J by 9 bases, with 26 bases left in between. The CDR3 consists of 17 residues. The chain's CDR3 is CASSPPPSQLRTGEQFF. The CDR3 coding sequence is TGTGCCAGCAGCCCACCCCCATCCCAACTCCGGACGGGTGAGCAGTTCTTC.

The chain employs TRBV7-8 and TRBJ2-3, with 10 bases matching TRBD1. The CDR3 covers 16 residues. Germline CDR1 reads SGHVS; CDR2 reads FQNEAQ. With V trimmed by 5 bases and J by 0 bases, 5 bases remained unmatched. In DNA, the CDR3 is TGTGCCAGCAGCATACGGACAGGGGGAAGCACAGATACGCAGTATTTT. It encodes CASSIRTGGSTDTQYF. The full variable domain, completed using reference TRBV7-8 and TRBJ2-3, is GAGVSQSPRYKVAKRGQDVALRCDPISGHVSLFWYQQALGQGPEFLTYFQNEAQLDKSGLPSDRFFAERPEGSVSTLKIQRTQQEDSAVYLCASSIRTGGSTDTQYFGPGTRLTVL.

The genes are TRBV10-3 and TRBJ2-7, with D possibly matching TRBD1 (6 bases). The CDR3 has 15 amino acids. Trimming removed 2 bases from V and 5 bases from J, with 16 bases in between. The V gene's germline CDR1 is ENHRY and CDR2 SYGVKD. Written as DNA, the CDR3 is TGTGCCATCAGTGAGGCGATGGGGGCTGGGAACGAGCAGTACGTC. Protein sequence: CAISEAMGAGNEQYV.

In this sample, this clonotype turned up a few times. For the CDR3, the DNA is TGCAGCGCGGCGGGACAGGCGGGGATTGAAGCTTTCTTT. Translating it yields CSAAGQAGIEAFF. V and J are TRBV29-1 and TRBJ1-1, with 8 bases aligning to TRBD1. The CDR3 sequence is 13 residues long. V gave up 7 bases and J gave up 7 bases; unmatched junction bases: 11. Germline V CDR1 and CDR2: SQVTM, ANQGSEA.

The CDR3 loop reads CASSTTPGGDYGYTF. The CDR3 nucleotides are TGCGCCAGCAGCACCACTCCAGGGGGCGACTATGGCTACACCTTC. The genes are TRBV5-1 and TRBJ1-2; 8 bases align to TRBD1. Trimming at V came to 4 bases and at J to 3 bases, leaving 8 bases not matched to a gene. Per germline, CDR1 SGHRS and CDR2 YFSETQ. The CDR3 has 15 residues.

V and J are TRBV19 and TRBJ1-5; D is unclear. V was cut by 4 bases and J by 3 bases, with 7 bases left in between. Germline V gene sequence: CDR1 LNHDA, CDR2 SQIVND (reference sequence). The CDR3 consists of 13 residues. DNA of the CDR3: TGTGCCAGTAGTACATCATTCAATCAGCCCCAGCATTTT. It translates to CASSTSFNQPQHF.

This clonotype was counted between two and nine times. The genes are TRBV6-1 and TRBJ1-1; D is uncertain. This CDR3 contains 13 residues. Trimming stripped 8 bases from V and 0 bases from J, with 10 bases between. CDR1 and CDR2 (germline): MNHNS, SASEGT. CDR3 nucleotides: TGTGCCAGCGCAGGATACATGAACACTGAAGCTTTCTTT. It codes for CASAGYMNTEAFF.

This clonotype was seen ten or more times. CDR3: CASSPHGEYEQYF. CDR3 sequence (DNA): TGCGCCAGCAGCCCCCACGGAGAATACGAGCAGTACTTC. The chain carries TRBV5-1 and TRBJ2-7; D gene unclear. V lost 4 bases, J lost 4 bases, and 12 bases lay in between. The CDR3 sequence is 13 residues long. CDR1 is SGHRS and CDR2 is YFSETQ in the germline V gene.